Listed below are T cell receptor beta chains from one sample, sequenced in a study of T cell changes during pregnancy in multiple sclerosis. Data came from immunoSEQ multiplex PCR; TCRdb stores just in-frame clones and leaves some out. Here the sample spans about 56,000 clones, approximately 90% being singletons. The source material was peripheral blood from another person, used as feeder cells. Every receptor here comes from a human donor whose cells served as feeder cells for cultures in a pregnancy study. Each CDR3 is given with its conserved first and last residue. A D gene is named only where the DNA matches it firmly. Some rows have no size entry. The others give once, few or many, or a class for an expanded clone.

- TRBJ2-3 TRBD2 TRBV18 CASPLAGGTTDTQYF TGTGCCAGCCCTTTGGCGGGGGGGACCACAGATACGCAGTATTTT
- TRBJ2-7 TRBD2 TRBV10-3 CAISESTGLAGLYEQYF TGTGCCATCAGTGAGTCAACAGGGCTAGCGGGACTCTACGAGCAGTACTTC
- TRBJ2-2 TRBD2 TRBV19 CASRFGGANTGELFF TGTGCCAGTAGGTTCGGGGGGGCTAACACCGGGGAGCTGTTTTTT
- TRBJ2-1 - TRBV11-2 CASSLTRNEQFF TGTGCCAGCAGCTTAACACGGAATGAGCAGTTCTTC
few TRBJ1-3 - TRBV6-5 CASSYSGSSGNTIYF TGTGCCAGCAGTTACTCGGGCTCCTCTGGAAACACCATATATTTT
- TRBJ1-2 TRBD1 TRBV5-1 CASSLDGTGFVFYGYTF TGCGCCAGCAGCTTGGATGGGACAGGGTTCGTGTTCTATGGCTACACCTTC
few TRBJ1-2 - TRBV19 CASSINGGSGYTF TGTGCCAGTAGTATCAACGGAGGCAGTGGCTACACCTTC
- TRBJ2-3 TRBD2 TRBV7-2 CASSLLAGGSTDTQYF TGTGCCAGCAGCTTGCTAGCGGGGGGGTCCACAGATACGCAGTATTTT
- TRBJ2-1 - TRBV7-9 CASSLAQRNNEQFF TGTGCCAGCAGCTTAGCACAGCGGAACAATGAGCAGTTCTTC
- TRBJ1-1 - TRBV15 CATSVDSNTEAFF TGTGCCACCAGCGTCGACTCGAACACTGAAGCTTTCTTT
- TRBJ2-7 - TRBV19 CASLQGSEQYF TGTGCCAGTCTCCAGGGTAGCGAGCAGTACTTC
- TRBJ2-5 - TRBV5-1 CASSTGLGGKETQYF TGCGCCAGCAGCACCGGTTTAGGGGGTAAAGAGACCCAGTACTTC
- TRBJ2-2 - TRBV20-1 CSAYTGELFF TGCAGTGCCTACACCGGGGAGCTGTTTTTT
once TRBJ1-3 TRBD1 TRBV28 CASSGQGAAGNTIYF TGTGCCAGCAGTGGACAGGGGGCGGCTGGAAACACCATATATTTT
- TRBJ2-5 - TRBV7-3 CASSFGSFGETQYF TGTGCCAGCAGCTTCGGATCGTTCGGGGAGACCCAGTACTTC
- TRBJ2-1 TRBD2 TRBV5-5 CASSRLIGTTNNEQFF TGTGCCAGCAGCCGACTTATTGGGACTACCAACAATGAGCAGTTCTTC
- TRBJ1-2 - TRBV7-2 CASSLTPPAYGYTF TGTGCCAGCAGCTTGACCCCTCCAGCCTATGGCTACACCTTC
- TRBJ1-5 - TRBV19 CASTMWEGNQPQHF TGTGCCAGTACCATGTGGGAGGGTAATCAGCCCCAGCATTTT
- TRBJ2-4 - TRBV4-3 CASSQDLQGMGLAKNIQYF TGCGCCAGCAGCCAAGATCTACAGGGTATGGGACTAGCCAAAAACATTCAGTACTTC
- TRBJ1-4 TRBD1 TRBV28 CASRTPTGVREKLFF TGTGCCAGCAGAACCCCGACAGGGGTTAGGGAAAAACTGTTTTTT
- TRBJ1-1 - TRBV7-2 CASSLERANTEAFF TGTGCCAGCAGCTTAGAAAGGGCGAACACTGAAGCTTTCTTT
- TRBJ1-5 - TRBV2 CASSEGHRLEYQPQHF TGTGCCAGCAGTGAGGGACACCGACTGGAATATCAGCCCCAGCATTTT
- TRBJ2-2 - TRBV27 CASSRGQGSFHTGELFF TGTGCCAGCAGTAGGGGCCAGGGGAGTTTCCACACCGGGGAGCTGTTTTTT
- TRBJ2-1 - TRBV13 CASSFGAGLGTYNEQFF TGTGCCAGCAGCTTTGGGGCAGGATTGGGGACCTACAATGAGCAGTTCTTC
- TRBJ2-1 - TRBV30 CAWSAVGNEQFF TGTGCCTGGAGTGCGGTGGGAAATGAGCAGTTCTTC
- TRBJ2-3 - TRBV27 CASIRGSAQYF TGTGCCAGCATCCGAGGTAGTGCGCAGTATTTT
few TRBJ2-1 - TRBV6-6 CASSYSRVYNEQFF TGTGCCAGCAGTTACTCGAGGGTTTACAATGAGCAGTTCTTC
- TRBJ2-1 - TRBV20-1 CSAPAGGEQFF TGCAGTGCCCCGGCCGGCGGTGAGCAGTTCTTC
- TRBJ2-2 - TRBV9 CASSVAGRNTGELFF TGTGCCAGCAGCGTAGCAGGGCGAAACACCGGGGAGCTGTTTTTT
- TRBJ2-7 TRBD1 TRBV4-3 CASSRDRGPYEQYF TGCGCCAGCAGCCGGGACAGGGGCCCCTACGAGCAGTACTTC
- TRBJ2-3 TRBD1 TRBV10-1 CASSDRGGTDTQYF TGCGCCAGCAGCGACAGGGGAGGCACAGATACGCAGTATTTT
- TRBJ2-5 - TRBV7-3 CASSYGTQETQYF TGTGCCAGCAGCTACGGGACTCAAGAGACCCAGTACTTC
- TRBJ2-3 - TRBV27 CASSQGIGTDTQYF TGTGCCAGCAGTCAGGGGATAGGCACAGATACGCAGTATTTT
- TRBJ1-1 - TRBV30 CASPNTEAFF TGTGCCTCACCGAACACTGAAGCTTTCTTT
- TRBJ2-3 TRBD2 TRBV14 CASSQPSEGLAGVPLTDTQYF TGTGCCAGCAGCCAACCCTCGGAGGGACTAGCGGGGGTTCCCCTCACAGATACGCAGTATTTT
- TRBJ2-1 - TRBV6-5 CASSHGAGELF TGTGCCAGCAGCCACGGGGCTGGGGAACTCTTC
- TRBJ1-5 - TRBV7-9 CASSLTREGDQPQHF TGTGCCAGCAGCTTAACCAGGGAAGGGGATCAGCCCCAGCATTTT
- TRBJ2-1 TRBD2 TRBV14 CASSQERLAGYHNEQFF TGTGCCAGCAGCCAAGAACGGCTAGCGGGATACCACAATGAGCAGTTCTTC
- TRBJ2-5 TRBD1 TRBV5-1 CASNPGQTQETQYF TGCGCCAGCAACCCGGGACAGACCCAAGAGACCCAGTACTTC
- TRBJ2-1 TRBD1 TRBV5-1 CASSLGTGGYNEQFF TGCGCCAGCAGCTTGGGGACAGGGGGCTACAATGAGCAGTTCTTC
- TRBJ2-3 - TRBV5-1 CASSLGALALTDTQYF TGCGCCAGCAGCTTGGGAGCCCTAGCTCTGACAGATACGCAGTATTTT
- TRBJ2-2 TRBD1 TRBV15 CATSRSSGGSGTGELFF TGTGCCACCAGCAGAAGCTCAGGGGGCTCGGGCACCGGGGAGCTGTTTTTT
- TRBJ1-4 - TRBV4-2 CASSPPRGEKLFF TGTGCCAGCAGCCCCCCGCGGGGTGAAAAACTGTTTTTT
few TRBJ2-2 - TRBV7-3 CASSLDPSTGELFF TGTGCCAGCAGCTTAGATCCCTCCACCGGGGAGCTGTTTTTT
- TRBJ1-1 TRBD1 TRBV5-1 CASNSGGLGTEAFF TGCGCCAGCAACTCAGGGGGCTTAGGGACTGAAGCTTTCTTT
- TRBJ2-1 - TRBV7-6 CASSLGHNEQFF TGTGCCAGCAGCTTAGGGCACAATGAGCAGTTCTTC
- TRBJ2-7 - TRBV6-6 CASSYQGWEQYF TGTGCCAGCAGTTACCAGGGGTGGGAGCAGTACTTC
- TRBJ2-1 - TRBV5-1 CASSFPNNEQFF TGCGCCAGCAGCTTTCCTAACAATGAGCAGTTCTTC
- TRBJ2-1 - TRBV7-8 CASSLEAYRGNNEQFF TGTGCCAGCAGCTTAGAGGCCTACCGCGGGAATAATGAGCAGTTCTTC
- TRBJ2-1 - TRBV18 CASSPESLWEQFF TGTGCCAGCTCACCCGAGAGCCTTTGGGAGCAGTTCTTC
- TRBJ2-5 TRBD2 TRBV10-3 CATTSGDEETQYF TGTGCCACGACTAGCGGAGATGAAGAGACCCAGTACTTC
- TRBJ2-6 - TRBV9 CASSRIEANVLTF TGTGCCAGCAGCCGAATTGAGGCCAACGTCCTGACTTTC
- TRBJ1-1 - TRBV18 CASSLYGAEAFF TGTGCCAGCTCACTATACGGGGCTGAAGCTTTCTTT
- TRBJ1-1 TRBD1 TRBV6-4 CASSPQGASSNTEAFF TGTGCCAGCAGTCCACAGGGGGCCTCCTCGAACACTGAAGCTTTCTTT
few TRBJ2-7 - TRBV25-1 CASSGRDLSYEQYF TGTGCCAGCAGTGGGCGGGACCTCTCCTACGAGCAGTACTTC
- TRBJ1-4 - TRBV4-2 CASSQDSGSTEKLFF TGTGCCAGCAGCCAAGATTCAGGGAGTACGGAAAAACTGTTTTTT